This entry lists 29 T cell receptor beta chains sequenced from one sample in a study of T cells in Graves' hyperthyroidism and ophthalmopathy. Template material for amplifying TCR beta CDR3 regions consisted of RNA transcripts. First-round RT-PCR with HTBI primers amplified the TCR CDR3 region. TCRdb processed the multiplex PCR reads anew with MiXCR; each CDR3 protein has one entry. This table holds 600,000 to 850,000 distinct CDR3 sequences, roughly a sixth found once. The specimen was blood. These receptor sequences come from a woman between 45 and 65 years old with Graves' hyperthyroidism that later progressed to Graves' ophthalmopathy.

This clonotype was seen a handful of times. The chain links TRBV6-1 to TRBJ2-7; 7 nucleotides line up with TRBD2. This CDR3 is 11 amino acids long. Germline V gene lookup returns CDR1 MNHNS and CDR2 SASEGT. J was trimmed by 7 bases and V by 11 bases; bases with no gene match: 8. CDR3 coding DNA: TGTGCCGGGGGGGACCTCGGTGAGCAGTACTTC. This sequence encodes CAGGDLGEQYF.

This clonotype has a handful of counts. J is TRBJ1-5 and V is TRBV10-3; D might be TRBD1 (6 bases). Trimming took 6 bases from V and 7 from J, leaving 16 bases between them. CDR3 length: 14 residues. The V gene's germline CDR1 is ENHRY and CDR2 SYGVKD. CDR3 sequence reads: CAISATDSTQPQHF. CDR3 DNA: TGTGCCATCAGCGCCACGGACAGTACGCAGCCCCAGCATTTT.

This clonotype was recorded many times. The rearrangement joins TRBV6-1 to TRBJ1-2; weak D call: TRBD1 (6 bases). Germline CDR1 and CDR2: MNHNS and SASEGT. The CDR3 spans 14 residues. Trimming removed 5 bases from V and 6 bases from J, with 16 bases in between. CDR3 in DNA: TGTGCCAGCAGTATAGCCACAGGGCTGGATGGCTACACCTTC. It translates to CASSIATGLDGYTF.

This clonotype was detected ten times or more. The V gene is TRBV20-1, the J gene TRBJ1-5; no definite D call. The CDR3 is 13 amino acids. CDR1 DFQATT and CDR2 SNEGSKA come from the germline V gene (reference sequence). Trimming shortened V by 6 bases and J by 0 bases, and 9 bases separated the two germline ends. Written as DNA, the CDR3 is TGCAGTGCCAGTGGAGATAGCAATCAGCCCCAGCATTTT. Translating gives CSASGDSNQPQHF.

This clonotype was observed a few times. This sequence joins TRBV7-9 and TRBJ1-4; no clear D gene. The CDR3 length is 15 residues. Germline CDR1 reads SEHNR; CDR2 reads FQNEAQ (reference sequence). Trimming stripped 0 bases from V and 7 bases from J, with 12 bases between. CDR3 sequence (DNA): TGTGCCAGCAGCTTAGCGCGGCGGGCGGGTGAAAAACTGTTTTTT. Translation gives CASSLARRAGEKLFF. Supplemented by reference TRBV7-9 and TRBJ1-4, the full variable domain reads DTGVSQNPRHKITKRGQNVTFRCDPISEHNRLYWYRQTLGQGPEFLTYFQNEAQLEKSRLLSDRFSAERPKGSFSTLEIQRTEQGDSAMYLCASSLARRAGEKLFFGSGTQLSVL.

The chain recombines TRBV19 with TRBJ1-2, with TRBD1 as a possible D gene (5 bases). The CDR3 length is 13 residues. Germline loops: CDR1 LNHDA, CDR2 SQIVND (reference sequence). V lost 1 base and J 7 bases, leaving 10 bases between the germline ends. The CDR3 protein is CASSIAQGSGYTF. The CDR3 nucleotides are TGTGCCAGTAGTATAGCCCAGGGAAGTGGCTACACCTTC. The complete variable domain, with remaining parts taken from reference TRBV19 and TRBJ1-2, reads DGGITQSPKYLFRKEGQNVTLSCEQNLNHDAMYWYRQDPGQGLRLIYYSQIVNDFQKGDIAEGYSVSREKKESFPLTVTSAQKNPTAFYLCASSIAQGSGYTFGSGTRLTVV.

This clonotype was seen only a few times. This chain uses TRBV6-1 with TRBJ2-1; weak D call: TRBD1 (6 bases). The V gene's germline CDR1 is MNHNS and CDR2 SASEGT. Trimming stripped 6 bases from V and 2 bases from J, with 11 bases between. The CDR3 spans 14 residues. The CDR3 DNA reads TGTGCCAGCAGCCCCGACAGGCCCTACAATGAGCAGTTCTTC. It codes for CASSPDRPYNEQFF.

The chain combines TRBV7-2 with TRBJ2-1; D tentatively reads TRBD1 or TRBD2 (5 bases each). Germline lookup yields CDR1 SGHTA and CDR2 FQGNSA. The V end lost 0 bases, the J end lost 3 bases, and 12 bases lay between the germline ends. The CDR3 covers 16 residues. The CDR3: CASSLAGGAGYNEQFF. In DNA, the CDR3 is TGTGCCAGCAGCTTAGCAGGTGGGGCGGGCTACAATGAGCAGTTCTTC.

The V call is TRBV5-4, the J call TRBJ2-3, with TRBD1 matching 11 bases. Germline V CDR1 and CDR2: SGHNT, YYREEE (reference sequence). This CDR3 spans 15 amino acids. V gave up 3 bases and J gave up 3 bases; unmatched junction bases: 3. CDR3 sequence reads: CASSSDRGRTDTQYF. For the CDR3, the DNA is TGTGCCAGCAGCTCGGACAGGGGGCGAACAGATACGCAGTATTTT.

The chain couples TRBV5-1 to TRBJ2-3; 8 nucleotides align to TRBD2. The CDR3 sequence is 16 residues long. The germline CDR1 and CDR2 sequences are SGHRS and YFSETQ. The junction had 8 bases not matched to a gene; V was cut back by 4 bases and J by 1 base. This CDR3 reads CASSEGTSLGTDTQYF. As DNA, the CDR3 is TGCGCCAGCAGCGAGGGGACTAGTCTGGGCACAGATACGCAGTATTTT.

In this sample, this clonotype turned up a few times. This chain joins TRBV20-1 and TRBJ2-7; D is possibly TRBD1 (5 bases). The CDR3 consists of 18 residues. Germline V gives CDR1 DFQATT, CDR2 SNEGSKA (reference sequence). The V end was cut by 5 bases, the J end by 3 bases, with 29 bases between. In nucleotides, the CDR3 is TGCAGTGCTTCGCCTCCCCTCGGCACAGGAATCTTAAGCTACGAGCAGTACTTC. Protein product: CSASPPLGTGILSYEQYF.

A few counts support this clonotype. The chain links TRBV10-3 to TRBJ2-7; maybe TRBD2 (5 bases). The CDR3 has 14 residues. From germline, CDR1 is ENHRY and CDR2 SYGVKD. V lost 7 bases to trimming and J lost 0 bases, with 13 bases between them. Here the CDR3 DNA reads TGTGCCATCACCCGAGACGGACTCTCCTACGAGCAGTACTTC. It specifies CAITRDGLSYEQYF.

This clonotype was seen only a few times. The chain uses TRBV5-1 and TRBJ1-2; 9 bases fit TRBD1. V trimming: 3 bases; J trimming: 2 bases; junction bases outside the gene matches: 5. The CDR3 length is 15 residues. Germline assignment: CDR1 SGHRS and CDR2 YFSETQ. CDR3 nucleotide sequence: TGCGCCAGCAGCTACGACAGGGGGAGCAACTATGGCTACACCTTC. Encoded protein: CASSYDRGSNYGYTF.

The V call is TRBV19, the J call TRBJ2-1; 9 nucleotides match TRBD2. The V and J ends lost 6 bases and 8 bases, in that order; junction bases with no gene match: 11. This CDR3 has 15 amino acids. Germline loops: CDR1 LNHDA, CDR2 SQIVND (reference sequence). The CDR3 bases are TGTGCCAGTAGCTGGCGGGGGGGGCCAATCGATGAGCAGTTCTTC. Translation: CASSWRGGPIDEQFF.

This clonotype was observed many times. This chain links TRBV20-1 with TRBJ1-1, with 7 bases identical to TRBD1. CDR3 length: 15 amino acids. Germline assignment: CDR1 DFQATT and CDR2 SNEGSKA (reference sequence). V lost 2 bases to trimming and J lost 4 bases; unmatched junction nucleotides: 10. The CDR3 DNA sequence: TGCAGTGCTAGACTTACAGGGGCAGAGGGCACTGAAGCTTTCTTT. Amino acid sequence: CSARLTGAEGTEAFF.

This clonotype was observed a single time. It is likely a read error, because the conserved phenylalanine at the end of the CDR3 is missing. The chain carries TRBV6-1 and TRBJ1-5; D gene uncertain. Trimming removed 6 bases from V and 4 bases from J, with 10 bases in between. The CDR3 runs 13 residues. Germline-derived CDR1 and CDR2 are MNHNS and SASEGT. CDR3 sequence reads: CASSSGPNQPQHL. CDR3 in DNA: TGTGCCAGCAGCTCGGGCCCGAATCAGCCCCAGCATTTA.

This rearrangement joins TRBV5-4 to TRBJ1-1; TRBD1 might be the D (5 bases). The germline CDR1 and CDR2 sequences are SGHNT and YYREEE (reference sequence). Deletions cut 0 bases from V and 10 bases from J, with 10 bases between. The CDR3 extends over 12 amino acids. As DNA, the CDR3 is TGTGCCAGCAGCTTGGTAACGGGGCCAGCTTTCTTT. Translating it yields CASSLVTGPAFF.

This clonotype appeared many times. In DNA, the CDR3 is TGTGCCAGCAGTCAAGGACTAGCCCCAGATACGCAGTATTTT. Translated, it gives CASSQGLAPDTQYF. The rearrangement uses TRBV7-9 and TRBJ2-3; 8 bases match TRBD2. The germline V gene has CDR1 SEHNR and CDR2 FQNEAQ (reference sequence). V shed 6 bases and J 4 bases; nucleotides not matched to a gene: 6. The CDR3 has 14 residues.

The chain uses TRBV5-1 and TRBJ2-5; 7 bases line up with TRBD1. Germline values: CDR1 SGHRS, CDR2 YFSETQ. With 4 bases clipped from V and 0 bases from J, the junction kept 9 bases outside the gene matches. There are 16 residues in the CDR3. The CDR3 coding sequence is TGCGCCAGCAGCCGTGCCGGGACAGCGTACCAAGAGACCCAGTACTTC. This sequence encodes CASSRAGTAYQETQYF.

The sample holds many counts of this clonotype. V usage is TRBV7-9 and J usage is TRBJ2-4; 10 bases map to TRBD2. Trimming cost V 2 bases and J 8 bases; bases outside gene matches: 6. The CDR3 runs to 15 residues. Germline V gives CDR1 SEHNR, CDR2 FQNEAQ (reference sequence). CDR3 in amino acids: CASSLIRAGGDIQYF. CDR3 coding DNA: TGTGCCAGCAGCTTAATCCGAGCGGGGGGGGACATTCAGTACTTC.

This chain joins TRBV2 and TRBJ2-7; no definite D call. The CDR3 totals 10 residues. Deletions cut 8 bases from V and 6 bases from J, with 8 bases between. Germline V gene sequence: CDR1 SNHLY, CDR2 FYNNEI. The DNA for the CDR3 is TGTGCCAGCGGCCATGGCGAGCAGTACTTC. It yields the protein CASGHGEQYF.

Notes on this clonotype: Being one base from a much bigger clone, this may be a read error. The CDR3 DNA sequence: TGCAGTGCGTGGGACAGAACCCTCTACGAGCAGTACTTC. As protein: CSAWDRTLYEQYF. J is TRBJ2-7 and V is TRBV20-1, with 7 bases that match TRBD1. This CDR3 is built from 13 residues. Germline assignment: CDR1 DFQATT and CDR2 SNEGSKA (reference sequence). J lost 3 bases, V lost 6 bases, and 8 bases had no gene match.

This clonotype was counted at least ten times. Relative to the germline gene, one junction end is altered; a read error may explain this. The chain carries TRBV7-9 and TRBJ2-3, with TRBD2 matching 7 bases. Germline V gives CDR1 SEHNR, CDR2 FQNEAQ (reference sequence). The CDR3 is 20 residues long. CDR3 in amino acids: CASSSTDQLTTSDRTYTQYF. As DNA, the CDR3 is TGTGCCAGCAGCTCAACCGACCAGCTTACAACTAGCGACCGCACATATACGCAGTATTTT.

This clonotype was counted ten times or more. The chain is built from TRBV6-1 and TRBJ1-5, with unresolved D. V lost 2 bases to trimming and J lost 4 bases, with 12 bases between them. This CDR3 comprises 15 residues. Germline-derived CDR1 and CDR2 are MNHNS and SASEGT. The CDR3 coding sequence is TGTGCCAGCAGTGAAATGGACTCTTTTAATCAGCCCCAGCATTTT. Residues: CASSEMDSFNQPQHF.

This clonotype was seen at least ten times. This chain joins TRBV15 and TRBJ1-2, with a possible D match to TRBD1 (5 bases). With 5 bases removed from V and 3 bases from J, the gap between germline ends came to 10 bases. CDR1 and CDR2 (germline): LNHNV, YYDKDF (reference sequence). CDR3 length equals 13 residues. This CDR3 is CATSVDTHYGYTF. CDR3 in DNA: TGTGCCACCAGCGTGGACACCCACTATGGCTACACCTTC.

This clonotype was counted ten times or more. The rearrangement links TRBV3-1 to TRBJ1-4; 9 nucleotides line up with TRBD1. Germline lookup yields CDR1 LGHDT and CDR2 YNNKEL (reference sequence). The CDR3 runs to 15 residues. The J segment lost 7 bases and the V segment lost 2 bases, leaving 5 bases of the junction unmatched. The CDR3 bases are TGTGCCAGCAGCCAATTACGGGACAGGGCTGAAAAACTGTTTTTT. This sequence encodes CASSQLRDRAEKLFF.

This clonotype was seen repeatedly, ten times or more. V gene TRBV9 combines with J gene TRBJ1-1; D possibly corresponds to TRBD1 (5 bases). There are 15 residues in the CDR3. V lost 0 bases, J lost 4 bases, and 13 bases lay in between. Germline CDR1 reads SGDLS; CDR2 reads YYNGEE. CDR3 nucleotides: TGTGCCAGCAGCGTAGATGGACAAACTGGCACTGAAGCTTTCTTT. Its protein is CASSVDGQTGTEAFF.

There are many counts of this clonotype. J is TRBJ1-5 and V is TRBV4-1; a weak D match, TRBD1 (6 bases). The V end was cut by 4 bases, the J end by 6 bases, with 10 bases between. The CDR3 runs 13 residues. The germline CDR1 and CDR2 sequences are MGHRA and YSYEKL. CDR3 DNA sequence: TGCGCCAGCAGCCCCGGGACACTTCAGCCCCAGCATTTT. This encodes CASSPGTLQPQHF.

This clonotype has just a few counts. The CDR3 protein is CASSLGGPRTQHF. In DNA, the CDR3 is TGTGCCAGCAGCTTGGGTGGACCCAGAACCCAGCATTTT. The V gene is TRBV5-5, the J gene TRBJ1-5; D uncertain. The V gene's germline CDR1 is SGHKS and CDR2 YYEKEE (reference sequence). The CDR3 covers 13 residues. Trimming removed 0 bases from V and 11 bases from J, with 12 bases in between. The full variable domain, with the rest looked up from reference TRBV5-5 and TRBJ1-5, is DAGVTQSPTHLIKTRGQQVTLRCSPISGHKSVSWYQQVLGQGPQFIFQYYEKEERGRGNFPDRFSARQFPNYSSELNVNALLLGDSALYLCASSLGGPRTQHFGDGTRLSIL.